This T cell receptor beta chain comes out of a study of a mutant IDH1 vaccine in newly diagnosed glioma. On the study more broadly: Onset of vaccination occurred 4-6 weeks following radiotherapy alone, or with temozolomide cycles. Treated patients were roughly 62% male, around 40% female, mean age 40.4 years. Standard pretreatment was either radiotherapy, temozolomide, or, for most, radiochemotherapy with temozolomide. The study's findings and limits: Changes in the top peripheral T cell clonotypes seemingly had no bearing on pseudoprogression.

Regarding time point: week 5, during vaccination. In the vaccine, a single dose held 300 ug of the mutant IDH1 20-mer peptide, along with topical imiquimod. Comment on this clone: The antigen is undetermined.

Trimming pared 5 bases from V and 6 bases from J, leaving 14 bases between. The germline V gene has CDR1 SGHNT and CDR2 YYREEE (reference sequence). There are 14 residues in the CDR3. Produced via immunoSEQ multiplex PCR; TCRdb's table is partial and in-frame only. This table has about 26,000 clones, 65% to 80% appearing once. This sequence was found in a man aged 40-55 years with glioma. Some clones in this sample may be carry-over from other donors' samples. The J gene is TRBJ2-2, the V gene TRBV5-4; D possibly corresponds to TRBD1 (6 bases). The material sequenced was PBMCs, taken from a glioma patient whose treatment included an IDH1 peptide vaccine. CDR3 nucleotide sequence: TGTGCCAGCAGGGAGACAGGAGGACCCGGGGAGCTGTTTTTT. Its translation: CASRETGGPGELFF.